This T cell receptor (beta chain) was retrieved from a study of cytomegalovirus exposure and HLA in healthy donors. On the study more broadly: Samples from HLA-typed donors yielded some 85 million unique TCRs in an early data release. Study-wide points: The classifier reportedly diagnosed cytomegalovirus status with high specificity and sensitivity. What a later analysis showed was that several of the most significant clusters appeared linked to common viral pathogens.

This clone was found once. Its specificity is not known. Germline V gene data show CDR1 as SGHRS and CDR2 as YFSETQ. CDR3 length: 15 residues. V shed 2 bases and J 3 bases; nucleotides not matched to a gene: 4. PCR amplification relied on 60 Vbeta primers (plus 13 Jbeta primers). Profiling relied on immunoSEQ multiplex PCR, and the TCRdb table lists in-frame clones only, not all of them. The sample has about 100,000 clones; about 75% are singletons. Sequencing was performed on PBMCs. The V call is TRBV5-1, the J call TRBJ2-2; 7 bases fit TRBD2. The source is a man in his forties in good health and CMV-seropositive. The DNA for the CDR3 is TGCGCCAGCAGCTTCTCAGGGAGGGACACCGGGGAGCTGTTTTTT. Protein product: CASSFSGRDTGELFF. Filled out from reference TRBV5-1 and TRBJ2-2, the complete variable domain reads KAGVTQTPRYLIKTRGQQVTLSCSPISGHRSVSWYQQTPGQGLQFLFEYFSETQRNKGNFPGRFSGRQFSNSRSEMNVSTLELGDSALYLCASSFSGRDTGELFFGEGSRLTVL.